The rows below give T cell receptor beta chains drawn from one sample of a study of metastatic and nonmetastatic thyroid tumors. TCRdb redid the clone calls on the PCR reads using MiXCR. The sample lists more than 70,000 clones, around 9.2% occurring once. What was sequenced was blood. The receptors originated from a female donor with papillary thyroid cancer or a benign thyroid nodule (not recorded which). Some clones in this sample may be carry-over from other donors' samples. CDR3s include the opening cysteine and the closing phenylalanine or tryptophan. Each record gives: D gene, clone size, V gene, J gene, CDR3 DNA, CDR3 protein. The D gene is left open where the match is weak. The size field reads how often the clone was seen (once, few, many) or a class if it is expanded.

NA	few	TRBV3-1	TRBJ2-7	TGTGCCAGCAGCCTCGGACCGGGCAACGAGCAGTACTTC	CASSLGPGNEQYF
NA	many	TRBV7-9	TRBJ2-7	TGTGCCAGCACCCCTCGCGGAGGTAGCTCCTACGAGCAGTACTTC	CASTPRGGSSYEQYF
NA	many	TRBV19	TRBJ2-3	TGTGCCAGTAGTATTATACTAGCCCAAGATACGCAGTATTTT	CASSIILAQDTQYF
TRBD1	many	TRBV4-2	TRBJ1-5	TGTGCCAGCAGCCAGGCGGCGGGACAGGTCTATAGCAATCAGCCCCAGCATTTT	CASSQAAGQVYSNQPQHF
TRBD2	many	TRBV20-1	TRBJ2-1	TGCAGTGCAGAGGCTACTAGCGGGGGGTTCTCCTACAATGAGCAGTTCTTC	CSAEATSGGFSYNEQFF
NA	many	TRBV20-1	TRBJ2-4	TGCAGTGCTAGTCCCCTAGCGAGCAAAAACATTCAGTACTTC	CSASPLASKNIQYF
NA	many	TRBV12-3/TRBV12-4	TRBJ1-1	TGTGCCAGCAGGCCTACAGGGAAAAGGGGTAACACTGAAGCTTTCTTT	CASRPTGKRGNTEAFF
TRBD1	many	TRBV29-1	TRBJ1-5	TGCAGCGCCGCAGGGGGCATAAATCAGCCCCAGCATTTT	CSAAGGINQPQHF
TRBD1	many	TRBV6-1	TRBJ2-1	TGTGCCAGCAGTAAATGGACAGGGTACAATGAGCAGTTCTTC	CASSKWTGYNEQFF
TRBD1	many	TRBV6-1	TRBJ2-5	TGTGCCAGCATCACCGGCAGGGGGCAAGAGACCCAGTACTTC	CASITGRGQETQYF
TRBD2	many	TRBV7-2	TRBJ2-7	TGTGCCAGCAGCTTGGGCCCTGCGGGGGCCTACGAGCAGTACTTC	CASSLGPAGAYEQYF
NA	many	TRBV18	TRBJ1-1	TGTGCCAGCTCAAGGTCGAGGGACGTCGGATACACTGAAGCTTTCTTT	CASSRSRDVGYTEAFF
NA	many	TRBV4-2	TRBJ2-1	TGTGCCAGCAGCCAAGTGGCGGGACTTGGAGGGAACAATGAGCAGTTCTTC	CASSQVAGLGGNNEQFF
NA	many	TRBV29-1	TRBJ2-2	TGCAGCGTCAGGGGGGCCACGAACACCGGGGAGCTGTTTTTT	CSVRGATNTGELFF